This TCR beta chain was captured by sequencing in a study of T cell repertoires in cytomegalovirus infection. Study as a whole: Public TCR beta signatures were indicative of both CMV infection and a matching HLA type.

As for this clonotype: Its antigen remains unidentified.

Study results and limitations: CMV-specific HLA-C-restricted TCR beta clonotypes dominated the ex vivo response.

TCRdb recomputed calls from the reads with MiXCR, one row per CDR3 protein. This table has hundreds of thousands of distinct CDR3 sequences, around 29% appearing once. This TCR was recovered from a human donor in good health (CMV status not recorded). Some clones in this sample may be carry-over from other donors' samples. This material consisted of cultured CD8+ T cells from PBMCs, taken from culture after CMV antigen stimulation.

The CDR3 DNA sequence: TGTGCCAGCAGGGAAGCCTCCTATAATTCACCCCTCCACTTT. This gives the protein CASREASYNSPLHF. The rearrangement uses TRBV5-5 and TRBJ1-6; no firm D call. The germline V and J ends were trimmed by 5 bases and 0 bases, with 6 bases remaining between them. The CDR3 is 14 residues long. Germline CDR1 reads SGHKS; CDR2 reads YYEKEE (reference sequence). Using reference TRBV5-5 and TRBJ1-6 for the parts outside the CDR3, the full variable domain is DAGVTQSPTHLIKTRGQQVTLRCSPISGHKSVSWYQQVLGQGPQFIFQYYEKEERGRGNFPDRFSARQFPNYSSELNVNALLLGDSALYLCASREASYNSPLHFGNGTRLTVT.